The sample holds a few counts of the clone carrying this TCR beta chain. What it binds is not known. This record comes from a study of neurological immune-mediated disorders. Overall study results and limits: None of the CDR3 amino acid sequences of expanded clones were shared across subjects, and this suggested private repertoires in all groups.

CDR3 size: 15 residues. Germline V gene sequence: CDR1 DFQATT, CDR2 SNEGSKA (reference sequence). A 10-nucleotide random UMI tagged transcripts in template-switch 5'RACE cDNA synthesis. MiXCR, run by TCRdb on the 5' RACE reads, gives a single entry per CDR3 protein. This table has about 55,000 distinct CDR3 sequences, about 4% appearing once. The sequencing sample was made of PBMCs. This sequence joins TRBV20-1 and TRBJ1-1; D is unclear. The clonotype comes from a man aged 45-65 years with multiple sclerosis. The CDR3: CSANMGFEMNTEAFF. The CDR3 coding sequence is TGCAGCGCCAATATGGGGTTCGAGATGAACACTGAAGCTTTCTTT.